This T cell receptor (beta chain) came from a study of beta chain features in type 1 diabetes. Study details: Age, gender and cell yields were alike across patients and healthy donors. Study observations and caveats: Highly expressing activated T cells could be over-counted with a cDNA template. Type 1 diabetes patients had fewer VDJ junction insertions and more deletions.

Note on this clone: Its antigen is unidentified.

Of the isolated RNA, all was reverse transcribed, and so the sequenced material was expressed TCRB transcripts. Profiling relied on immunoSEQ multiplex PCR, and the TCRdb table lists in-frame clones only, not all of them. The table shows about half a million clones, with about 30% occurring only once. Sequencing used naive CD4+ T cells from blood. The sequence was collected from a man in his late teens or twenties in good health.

The CDR3 coding sequence is TGTGCCAGCGGACAGGGTGGCACCGGGGAGCTGTTTTTT. This codes for CASGQGGTGELFF. This rearrangement joins TRBV10-3 to TRBJ2-2; TRBD1 aligns across 8 bases. The CDR3 loop spans 13 amino acids. Germline V CDR1 and CDR2: ENHRY, SYGVKD. V was pared by 10 bases and J by 4 bases, with 5 bases of the junction left unmatched.